The clone carrying this TCR beta chain has at least ten counts. Its specificity is unknown. TCRdb re-analysed the multiplex PCR reads in MiXCR, keeping a single row per CDR3 protein. The table lists around 140,000 distinct CDR3 sequences, around a third of them singletons. V dropped 2 bases and J dropped 4; count of bases not matched to a gene: 3. The CDR3 extends over 16 amino acids. Germline V gene sequence: CDR1 MNHEY, CDR2 SVGEGT. Axillary draining lymph nodes of breast cancer patients supplied the node samples. These data originate in a study of breast tumors, draining lymph nodes, adjacent tissues. Points from the study as a whole: The data were judged consistent with most tumor T cells coming from lymph node and expanding in tumor. Compared with lymph nodes, tumors were less diverse; compared with nontumor tissue, more. The lymph node origin of tumor T cells was framed as consistent with a hypothesis, not demonstrated.

The receptor was isolated from a female donor with breast cancer. Some clones in this sample may be carry-over from other donors' samples. Sequencing was carried out using axillary lymph node tissue. This chain uses TRBV6-2 or TRBV6-3 with TRBJ1-4; TRBD1 agrees at 11 bases. The CDR3, as DNA: TGTGCCAGCAGTTACGGACAGGGGGCTGGTAATGAAAAACTGTTTTTT. It codes for CASSYGQGAGNEKLFF.